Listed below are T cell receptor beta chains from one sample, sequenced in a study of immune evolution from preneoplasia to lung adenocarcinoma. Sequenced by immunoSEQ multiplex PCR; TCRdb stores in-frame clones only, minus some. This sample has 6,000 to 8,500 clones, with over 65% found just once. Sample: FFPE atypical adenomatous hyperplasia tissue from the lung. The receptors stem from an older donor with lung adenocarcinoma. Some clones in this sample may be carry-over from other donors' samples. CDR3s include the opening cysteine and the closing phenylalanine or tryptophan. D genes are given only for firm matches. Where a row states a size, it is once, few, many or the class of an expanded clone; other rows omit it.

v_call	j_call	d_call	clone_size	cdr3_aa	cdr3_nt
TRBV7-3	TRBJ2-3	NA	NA	CASSPLRGTQYF	TGTGCCAGCAGCCCATTACGGGGTACGCAGTATTTT
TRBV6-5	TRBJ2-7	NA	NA	CASSYSGQDIYEQYF	TGTGCCAGCAGTTACTCAGGCCAGGACATCTACGAGCAGTACTTC
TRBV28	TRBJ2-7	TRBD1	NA	CASRTGTGVYEQYF	TGTGCCAGCAGGACCGGGACAGGGGTTTACGAGCAGTACTTC
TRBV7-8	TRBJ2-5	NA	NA	CASRPQRDRATQYF	TGTGCCAGCAGACCGCAACGGGACCGCGCGACCCAGTACTTC
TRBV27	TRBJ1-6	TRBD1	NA	CTSRDSPYNSPLNF	TGTACCAGTCGGGACAGCCCCTATAATTCACCCCTCAACTTT
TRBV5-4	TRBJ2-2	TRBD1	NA	CASSRTGSGELFF	TGTGCCAGCAGCCGGACAGGGTCCGGGGAGCTGTTTTTT
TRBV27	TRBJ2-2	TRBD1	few	CASSKTGVYTGELFF	TGTGCCAGCAGCAAGACAGGGGTATACACCGGGGAGCTGTTTTTT
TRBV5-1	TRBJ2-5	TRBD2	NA	CASSFEAGAGETQYF	TGCGCCAGCAGCTTTGAAGCGGGGGCGGGGGAGACCCAGTACTTC
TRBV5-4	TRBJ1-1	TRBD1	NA	CASSLQGASTEAFF	TGTGCCAGCAGCTTGCAGGGGGCTAGCACTGAAGCTTTCTTT
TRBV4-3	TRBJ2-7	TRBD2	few	CASSQGGTSGLSYEQYF	TGCGCCAGCAGCCAAGGTGGGACTAGCGGCCTCTCCTACGAGCAGTACTTC
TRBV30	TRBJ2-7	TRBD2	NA	CAWSVGGGSYEQYF	TGTGCCTGGAGTGTTGGGGGGGGCTCCTACGAGCAGTACTTC
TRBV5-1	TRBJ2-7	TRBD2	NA	CASSWLAGSGNEQYF	TGCGCCAGCAGCTGGTTAGCGGGGTCTGGAAACGAGCAGTACTTC
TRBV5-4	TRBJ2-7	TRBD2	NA	CASSQDRLAPYEQYF	TGTGCCAGCAGCCAGGACAGACTAGCGCCCTACGAGCAGTACTTC
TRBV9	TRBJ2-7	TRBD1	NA	CASSVGGTGRNEQYF	TGTGCCAGCAGCGTAGGGGGGACAGGGAGGAACGAGCAGTACTTC
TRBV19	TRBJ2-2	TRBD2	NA	CASSILALAGYRFLFF	TGTGCCAGTAGTATTCTTGCCCTAGCGGGTTATCGGTTCCTGTTTTTT
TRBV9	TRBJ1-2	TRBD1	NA	CASSVRQGYGYTF	TGTGCCAGCAGCGTACGACAGGGGTATGGCTACACCTTC
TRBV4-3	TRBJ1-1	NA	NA	CASSQGRVGVGTEAFF	TGCGCCAGCAGCCAAGGCCGGGTGGGTGTAGGGACTGAAGCTTTCTTT
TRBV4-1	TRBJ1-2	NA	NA	CASSREVLGGYTF	TGCGCCAGCAGCAGGGAGGTCCTTGGTGGCTACACCTTC
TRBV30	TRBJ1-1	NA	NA	CAWSVGQGSTEAFF	TGTGCCTGGAGTGTCGGTCAGGGAAGCACTGAAGCTTTCTTT
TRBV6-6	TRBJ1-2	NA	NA	CASSYLALWYGYTF	TGTGCCAGCAGTTATCTTGCCCTCTGGTATGGCTACACCTTC
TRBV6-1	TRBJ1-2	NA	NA	CASSISVTYGYTF	TGTGCCAGCAGTATCTCGGTTACTTATGGCTACACCTTC
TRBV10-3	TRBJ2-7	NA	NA	CAIEGVDADEQYF	TGTGCCATCGAGGGTGTAGATGCTGACGAGCAGTACTTC
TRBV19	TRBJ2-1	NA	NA	CASSSQDALDEQFF	TGTGCCAGTAGTTCTCAGGACGCTTTGGACGAGCAGTTCTTC
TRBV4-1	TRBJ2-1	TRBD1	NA	CASSQGDREVDEQFF	TGCGCCAGCAGCCAAGGGGACAGGGAGGTCGATGAGCAGTTCTTC
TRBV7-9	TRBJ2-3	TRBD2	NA	CASSLFSGAKDTQYF	TGTGCCAGCAGCTTATTTAGCGGGGCCAAAGATACGCAGTATTTT
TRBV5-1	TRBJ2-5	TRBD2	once	CASSPGTSGRAGETQYF	TGCGCCAGCAGCCCAGGGACTAGCGGGAGGGCCGGGGAGACCCAGTACTTC
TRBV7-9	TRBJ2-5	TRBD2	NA	CASRRDYQETQYF	TGTGCCAGCAGGCGGGACTATCAAGAGACCCAGTACTTC
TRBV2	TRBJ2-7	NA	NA	CASRRMDTPYEQYF	TGTGCCAGCAGGAGGATGGACACCCCCTACGAGCAGTACTTC
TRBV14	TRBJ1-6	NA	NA	CASSQDFNNSPLHF	TGTGCCAGCAGCCAAGACTTTAATAATTCACCCCTCCACTTT
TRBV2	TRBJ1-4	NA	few	CASSERGSGGTNEKLFF	TGTGCCAGCAGTGAACGAGGATCGGGAGGCACTAATGAAAAACTGTTTTTT
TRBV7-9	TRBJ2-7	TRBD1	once	CASSPGTGGTYEQYF	TGTGCCAGCAGTCCCGGGACAGGGGGCACCTACGAGCAGTACTTC
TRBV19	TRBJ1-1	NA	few	CASSMPTEAFF	TGTGCCAGTAGTATGCCGACTGAAGCTTTCTTT
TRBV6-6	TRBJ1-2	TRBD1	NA	CASSSITGGGYGYTF	TGTGCCAGCAGTTCCATCACAGGGGGCGGCTATGGCTACACCTTC
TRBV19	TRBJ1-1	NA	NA	CASSSAAVGNTEAFF	TGTGCCAGTAGTTCGGCCGCAGTGGGGAACACTGAAGCTTTCTTT
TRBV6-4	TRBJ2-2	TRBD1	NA	CASSVQQGAGELFF	TGTGCCAGCAGTGTTCAACAGGGGGCCGGGGAGCTGTTTTTT
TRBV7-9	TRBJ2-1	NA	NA	CASSLVVAGYNEQFF	TGTGCCAGCAGCTTAGTTGTGGCAGGCTACAATGAGCAGTTCTTC
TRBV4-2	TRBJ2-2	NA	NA	CASSQGAYTGELFF	TGTGCCAGCAGCCAAGGAGCGTACACCGGGGAGCTGTTTTTT
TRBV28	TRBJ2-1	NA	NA	CASSLSRREQFF	TGTGCCAGCAGTTTATCTAGACGTGAGCAGTTCTTC
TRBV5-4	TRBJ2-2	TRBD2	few	CASSLGLAETGELFF	TGTGCCAGCAGCTTGGGACTAGCGGAAACCGGGGAGCTGTTTTTT
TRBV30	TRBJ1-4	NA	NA	CAWSVGLGNEKLFF	TGTGCCTGGAGTGTAGGTCTGGGGAATGAAAAACTGTTTTTT
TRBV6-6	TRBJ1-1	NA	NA	CASQAPGMNTEAFF	TGTGCCAGTCAGGCTCCGGGGATGAACACTGAAGCTTTCTTT
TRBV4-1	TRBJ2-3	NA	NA	CASSQESRADTQYF	TGCGCCAGCAGCCAAGAATCGCGGGCAGATACGCAGTATTTT
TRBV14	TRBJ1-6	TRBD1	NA	CASSGQGNSPLHF	TGTGCCAGCAGCGGACAGGGTAATTCACCCCTCCACTTT
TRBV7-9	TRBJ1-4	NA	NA	CASRSGGGNEKLFF	TGTGCCAGCAGGTCGGGAGGGGGTAATGAAAAACTGTTTTTT
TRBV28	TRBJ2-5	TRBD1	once	CASSPGQGRNQETQYF	TGTGCCAGCAGTCCGGGACAGGGGCGAAACCAAGAGACCCAGTACTTC
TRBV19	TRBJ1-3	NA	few	CASSFRSSGNTIYF	TGTGCCAGCAGCTTCAGGAGCTCTGGAAACACCATATATTTT
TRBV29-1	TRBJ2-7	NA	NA	CSVAASYEQYF	TGCAGCGTTGCCGCCTCCTACGAGCAGTACTTC
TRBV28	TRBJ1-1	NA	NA	CASSLRLTEAFF	TGTGCCAGCAGTTTACGTCTCACTGAAGCTTTCTTT
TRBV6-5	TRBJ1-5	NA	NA	CASSYGGSQPQHF	TGTGCCAGCAGTTACGGAGGTTCACAGCCCCAGCATTTT
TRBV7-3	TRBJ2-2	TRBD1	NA	CASRPQGAQSGELFF	TGTGCCAGCAGACCGCAGGGGGCGCAGAGCGGGGAGCTGTTTTTT
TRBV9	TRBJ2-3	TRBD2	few	CASSGSSGTDTQYF	TGTGCCAGCAGCGGCTCTAGCGGGACAGATACGCAGTATTTT
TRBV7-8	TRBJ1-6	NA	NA	CASSDRPLDNSPLHF	TGTGCCAGCAGCGACCGGCCGCTTGATAATTCACCCCTCCACTTT
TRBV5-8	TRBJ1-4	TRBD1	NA	CASSRTGRGTNEKLFF	TGTGCCAGCAGCCGGACAGGGAGGGGAACTAATGAAAAACTGTTTTTT
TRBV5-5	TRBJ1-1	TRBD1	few	CASSLGRDSEAFF	TGTGCCAGCAGCTTAGGACGGGACAGTGAAGCTTTCTTT
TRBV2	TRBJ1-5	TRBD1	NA	CASSSNRGSNQPQHF	TGTGCCAGCAGCAGTAACAGGGGAAGCAATCAGCCCCAGCATTTT
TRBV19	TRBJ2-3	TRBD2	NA	CASSMQAGVLDTQYF	TGTGCCAGTAGTATGCAGGCGGGAGTTTTAGATACGCAGTATTTT
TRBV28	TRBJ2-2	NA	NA	CASTWDTGELFF	TGTGCCAGCACGTGGGACACCGGGGAGCTGTTTTTT
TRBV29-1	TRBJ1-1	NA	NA	CSVDSLNTEAFF	TGCAGCGTTGACAGTCTGAACACTGAAGCTTTCTTT
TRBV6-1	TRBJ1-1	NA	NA	CASSAPGQNTEAFF	TGTGCCAGCAGTGCGCCGGGACAGAACACTGAAGCTTTCTTT
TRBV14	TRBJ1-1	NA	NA	CASSQQTGNTEAFF	TGTGCCAGCAGCCAGCAGACAGGGAACACTGAAGCTTTCTTT